This T cell receptor (beta chain) was identified during a study of human CD8 memory T cell subsets. Buffy coats of healthy donors yielded the PBMC. General study points: Similarly high diversity was seen in stem-like memory and precursor exhausted T cells, but not in effector memory cells.

The V gene's germline CDR1 is SEHNR and CDR2 FQNEAQ (reference sequence). The CDR3 extends over 15 amino acids. As for this clonotype: Antigen specificity is unknown.

By UMI-labeled 5' RACE, the TCR beta libraries were made. How the authors handled the data: Libraries were built for TCR beta, and each one held between about 2,600 and 20,000 functional CDR3 beta clonotypes. TCRdb reanalyzed the 5' RACE reads and collapses them to one entry per CDR3 protein, without DNA. TCRdb's processing, not the authors' own work, is the source of the V and J calls. The sample has 8,500 to 10,000 distinct CDR3 sequences. This TCR came from a human donor in good health. The chain links TRBV7-9 to TRBJ2-1; the D call from TCRdb, TRBD1, cannot be confirmed without DNA. The specimen sequenced was CD8+ T cells from PBMCs. This CDR3 is CASSLVSGKENEQFF.